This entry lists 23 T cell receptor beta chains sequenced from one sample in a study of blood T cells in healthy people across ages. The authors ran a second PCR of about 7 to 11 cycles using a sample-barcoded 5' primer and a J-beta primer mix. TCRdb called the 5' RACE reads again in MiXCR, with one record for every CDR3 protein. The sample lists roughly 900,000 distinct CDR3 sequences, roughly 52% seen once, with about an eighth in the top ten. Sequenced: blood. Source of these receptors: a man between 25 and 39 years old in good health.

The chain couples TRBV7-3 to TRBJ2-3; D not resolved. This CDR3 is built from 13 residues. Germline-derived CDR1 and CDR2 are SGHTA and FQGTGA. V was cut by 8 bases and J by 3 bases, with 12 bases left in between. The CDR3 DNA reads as TGTGCCAGCGCCCCAACTTCGACAGATACGCAGTATTTT. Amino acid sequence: CASAPTSTDTQYF. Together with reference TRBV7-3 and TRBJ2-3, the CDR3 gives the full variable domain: GAGVSQTPSNKVTEKGKYVELRCDPISGHTALYWYRQSLGQGPEFLIYFQGTGAADDSGLPNDRFFAVRPEGSVSTLKIQRTERGDSAVYLCASAPTSTDTQYFGPGTRLTVL.

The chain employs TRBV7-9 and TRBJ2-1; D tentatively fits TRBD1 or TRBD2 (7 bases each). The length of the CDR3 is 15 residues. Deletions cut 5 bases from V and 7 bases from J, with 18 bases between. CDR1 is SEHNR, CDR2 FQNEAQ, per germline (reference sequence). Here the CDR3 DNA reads TGTGCCAGCAGCGGACTAGGGGGCAGTCTTAATGAGCAGTTCTTC. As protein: CASSGLGGSLNEQFF.

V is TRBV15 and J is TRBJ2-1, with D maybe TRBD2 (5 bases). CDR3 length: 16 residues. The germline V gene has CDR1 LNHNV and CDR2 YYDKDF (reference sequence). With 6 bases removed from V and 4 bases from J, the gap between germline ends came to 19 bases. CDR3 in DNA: TGTGCCACCAGGGAGATCGGAGGAGGAGCATACAATGAGCAGTTCTTC. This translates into CATREIGGGAYNEQFF.

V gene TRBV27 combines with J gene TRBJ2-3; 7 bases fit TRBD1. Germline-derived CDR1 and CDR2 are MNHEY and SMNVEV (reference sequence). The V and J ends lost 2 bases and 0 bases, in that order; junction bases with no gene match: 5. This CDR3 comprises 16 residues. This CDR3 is CASSLHSGQSTDTQYF. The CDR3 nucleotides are TGTGCCAGCAGTTTACATTCGGGACAGAGCACAGATACGCAGTATTTT.

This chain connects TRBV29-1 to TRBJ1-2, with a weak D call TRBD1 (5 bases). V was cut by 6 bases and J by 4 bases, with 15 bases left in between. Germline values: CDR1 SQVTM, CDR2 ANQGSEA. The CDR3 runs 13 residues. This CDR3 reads CSVPIQGVYGYTF. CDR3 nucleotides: TGCAGCGTACCTATCCAGGGTGTCTATGGCTACACCTTC.

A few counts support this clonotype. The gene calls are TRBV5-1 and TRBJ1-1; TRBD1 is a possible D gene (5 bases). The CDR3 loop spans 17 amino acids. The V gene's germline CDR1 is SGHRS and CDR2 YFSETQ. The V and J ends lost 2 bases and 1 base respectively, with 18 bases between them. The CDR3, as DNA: TGCGCCAGCAGCTTACTCGATATAGGGCAGGGGAACACTGAAGCTTTCTTT. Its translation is CASSLLDIGQGNTEAFF.

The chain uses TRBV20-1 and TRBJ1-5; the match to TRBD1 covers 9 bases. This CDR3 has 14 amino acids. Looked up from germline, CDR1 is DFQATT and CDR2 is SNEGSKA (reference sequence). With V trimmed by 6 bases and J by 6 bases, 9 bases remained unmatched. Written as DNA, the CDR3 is TGCAGTGCCAAGGACAGGGGCGAGGCTCAGCCCCAGCATTTT. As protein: CSAKDRGEAQPQHF.

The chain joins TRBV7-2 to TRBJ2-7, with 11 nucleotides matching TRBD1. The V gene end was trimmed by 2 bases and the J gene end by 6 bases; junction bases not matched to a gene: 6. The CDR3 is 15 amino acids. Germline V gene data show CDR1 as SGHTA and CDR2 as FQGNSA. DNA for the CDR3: TGTGCCAGCAGCTTATCTGGACAGGGGGCAGCCGAGCAGTACTTC. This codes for CASSLSGQGAAEQYF.

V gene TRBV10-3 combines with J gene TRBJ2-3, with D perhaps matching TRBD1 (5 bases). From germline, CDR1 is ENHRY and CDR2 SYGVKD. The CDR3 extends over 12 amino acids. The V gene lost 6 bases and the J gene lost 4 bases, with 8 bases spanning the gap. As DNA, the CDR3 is TGTGCCATCAGCCAGACAGCAGATACGCAGTATTTT. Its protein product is CAISQTADTQYF.

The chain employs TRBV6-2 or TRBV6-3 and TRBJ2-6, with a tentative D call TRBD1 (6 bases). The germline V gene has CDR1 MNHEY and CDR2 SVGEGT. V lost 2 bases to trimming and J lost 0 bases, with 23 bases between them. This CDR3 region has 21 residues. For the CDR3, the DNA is TGTGCCAGCAGTTACGGAAGATCCGGGACACTCACTGTCTCTGGGGCCAACGTCCTGACTTTC. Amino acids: CASSYGRSGTLTVSGANVLTF.

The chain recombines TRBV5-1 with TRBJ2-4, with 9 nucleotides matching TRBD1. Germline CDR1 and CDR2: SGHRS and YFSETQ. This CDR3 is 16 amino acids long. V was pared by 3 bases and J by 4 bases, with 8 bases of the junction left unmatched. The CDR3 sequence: CASSWGDRATKNIQYF. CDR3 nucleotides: TGCGCCAGCAGCTGGGGGGACAGGGCAACAAAAAACATTCAGTACTTC.

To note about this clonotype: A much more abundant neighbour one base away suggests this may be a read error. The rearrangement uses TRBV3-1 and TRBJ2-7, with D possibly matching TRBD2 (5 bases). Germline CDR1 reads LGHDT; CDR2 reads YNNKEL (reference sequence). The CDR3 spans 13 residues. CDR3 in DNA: TGTGCCCGCAGCCAAGAAGGCCGAGGGGAGCAGTACTTC. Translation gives CARSQEGRGEQYF.

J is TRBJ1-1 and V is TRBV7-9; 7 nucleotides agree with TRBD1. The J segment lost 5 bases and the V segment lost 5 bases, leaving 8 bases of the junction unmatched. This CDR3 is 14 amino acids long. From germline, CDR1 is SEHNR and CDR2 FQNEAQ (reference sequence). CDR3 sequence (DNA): TGTGCCAGCAGCCGGGCGGTGGACAGGACTGAAGCTTTCTTT. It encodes CASSRAVDRTEAFF.

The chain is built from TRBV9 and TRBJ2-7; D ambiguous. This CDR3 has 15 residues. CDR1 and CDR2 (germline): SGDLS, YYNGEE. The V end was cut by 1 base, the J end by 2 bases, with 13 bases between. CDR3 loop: CASSVTASRTYEQYF. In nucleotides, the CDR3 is TGTGCCAGCAGCGTAACCGCAAGTCGGACCTACGAGCAGTACTTC.

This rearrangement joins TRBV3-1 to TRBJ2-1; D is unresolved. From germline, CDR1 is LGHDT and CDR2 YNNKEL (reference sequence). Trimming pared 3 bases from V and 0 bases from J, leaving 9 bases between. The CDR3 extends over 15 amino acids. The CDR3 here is CASSQRGPSYNEQFF. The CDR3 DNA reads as TGTGCCAGCAGCCAGCGTGGGCCCTCCTACAATGAGCAGTTCTTC.

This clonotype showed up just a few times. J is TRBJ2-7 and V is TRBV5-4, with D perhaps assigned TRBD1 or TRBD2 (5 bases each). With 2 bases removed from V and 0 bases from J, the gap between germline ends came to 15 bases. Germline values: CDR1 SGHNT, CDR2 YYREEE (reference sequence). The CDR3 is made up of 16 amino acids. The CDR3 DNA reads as TGTGCCAGCAGCTTTCCCGGGACCGCGAACTCCTACGAGCAGTACTTC. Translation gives CASSFPGTANSYEQYF. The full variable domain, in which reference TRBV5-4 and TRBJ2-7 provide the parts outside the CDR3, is ETGVTQSPTHLIKTRGQQVTLRCSSQSGHNTVSWYQQALGQGPQFIFQYYREEENGRGNFPPRFSGLQFPNYSSELNVNALELDDSALYLCASSFPGTANSYEQYFGPGTRLTVT.

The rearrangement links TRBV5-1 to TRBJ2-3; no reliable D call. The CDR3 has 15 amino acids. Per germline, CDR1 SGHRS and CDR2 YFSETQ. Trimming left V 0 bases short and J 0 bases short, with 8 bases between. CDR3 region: CASSLDVGSTDTQYF. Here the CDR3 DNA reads TGCGCCAGCAGCTTGGACGTGGGCAGCACAGATACGCAGTATTTT.

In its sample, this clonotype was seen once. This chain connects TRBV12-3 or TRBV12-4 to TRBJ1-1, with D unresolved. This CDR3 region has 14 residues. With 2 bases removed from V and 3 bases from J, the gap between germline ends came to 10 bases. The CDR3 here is CASSLTPGYTEAFF. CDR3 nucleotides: TGTGCCAGCAGTTTAACCCCAGGCTACACTGAAGCTTTCTTT.

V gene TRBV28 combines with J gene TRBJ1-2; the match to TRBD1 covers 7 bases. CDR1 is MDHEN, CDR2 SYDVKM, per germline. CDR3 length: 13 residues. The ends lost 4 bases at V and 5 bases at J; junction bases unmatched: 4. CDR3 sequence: CASSSWGQYGYTF. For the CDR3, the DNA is TGTGCCAGCAGTTCATGGGGACAGTATGGCTACACCTTC.

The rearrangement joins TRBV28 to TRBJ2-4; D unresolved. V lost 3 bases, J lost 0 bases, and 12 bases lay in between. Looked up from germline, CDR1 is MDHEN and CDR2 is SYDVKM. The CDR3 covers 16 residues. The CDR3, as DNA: TGTGCCAGCAGTTTCACCCTTTTCTTAGCCAAAAACATTCAGTACTTC. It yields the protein CASSFTLFLAKNIQYF.

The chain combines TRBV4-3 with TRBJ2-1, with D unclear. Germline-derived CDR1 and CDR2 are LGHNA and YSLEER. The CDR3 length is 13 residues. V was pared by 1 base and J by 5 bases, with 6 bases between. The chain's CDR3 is CASSQGHNNEQFF. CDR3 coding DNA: TGCGCCAGCAGCCAAGGACATAACAATGAGCAGTTCTTC.

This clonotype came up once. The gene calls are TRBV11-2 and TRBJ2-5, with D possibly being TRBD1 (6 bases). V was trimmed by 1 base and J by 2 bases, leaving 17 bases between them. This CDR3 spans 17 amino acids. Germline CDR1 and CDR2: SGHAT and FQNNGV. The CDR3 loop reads CASSLGLRDIVQETQYF. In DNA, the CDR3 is TGTGCCAGCAGCTTAGGCCTCCGGGACATAGTACAAGAGACCCAGTACTTC.

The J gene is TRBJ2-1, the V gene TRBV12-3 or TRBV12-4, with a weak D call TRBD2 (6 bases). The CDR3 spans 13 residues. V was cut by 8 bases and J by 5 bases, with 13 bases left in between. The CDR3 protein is CASGRRGNNEQFF. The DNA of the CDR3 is TGTGCCAGCGGTCGGCGGGGAAACAATGAGCAGTTCTTC.